The rows below give T cell receptor beta chains drawn from one sample of a study of long-term antiretroviral therapy in people with HIV. The method was immunoSEQ multiplex PCR; TCRdb's version includes in-frame clones alone and lacks a portion of them. This sample carries 30,000 or so clones, approximately 90% of them seen once, and the ten largest clones take 6% to 8.5%. The sequencing used unsorted PBMCs, collected about 5 years before starting antiretroviral therapy. These receptors originate from a man between 50 and 59 years old with HIV. Each CDR3 is given with its conserved first and last residue. The order of the fields is V gene, clone size, J gene, D gene, CDR3 protein, CDR3 DNA. A D gene is named only where the DNA matches it firmly. Size tells how often a clone was seen (once, few, many) or the class of an expanded clone, and some rows leave it out.

v_gene: TRBV11-2; abundance: -; j_gene: TRBJ1-2; d_gene: -; CDR3aa: CASSLGWSRGWYGYTF; CDR3nt: TGTGCCAGCAGCTTAGGATGGTCCAGGGGATGGTATGGCTACACCTTC
v_gene: TRBV6-4; abundance: -; j_gene: TRBJ1-2; d_gene: -; CDR3aa: CASSASPFRGVYGYTF; CDR3nt: TGTGCCAGCAGTGCCTCGCCGTTTAGGGGAGTCTATGGCTACACCTTC
v_gene: TRBV5-1; abundance: once; j_gene: TRBJ2-1; d_gene: -; CDR3aa: CASRAQGGSYNEQFF; CDR3nt: TGCGCCAGCAGGGCCCAAGGAGGCTCCTACAATGAGCAGTTCTTC
v_gene: TRBV10-1; abundance: -; j_gene: TRBJ2-1; d_gene: TRBD1; CDR3aa: CASSESGTGEYNEQFF; CDR3nt: TGCGCCAGCAGTGAGTCCGGGACAGGGGAATACAATGAGCAGTTCTTC
v_gene: TRBV5-1; abundance: -; j_gene: TRBJ2-2; d_gene: -; CDR3aa: CASSFIQGNTGELFF; CDR3nt: TGCGCCAGCAGCTTTATACAGGGGAACACCGGGGAGCTGTTTTTT
v_gene: TRBV9; abundance: -; j_gene: TRBJ1-3; d_gene: -; CDR3aa: CASSVSGGFSGNTIYF; CDR3nt: TGTGCCAGCAGCGTATCGGGGGGATTCTCTGGAAACACCATATATTTT
v_gene: TRBV7-9; abundance: -; j_gene: TRBJ1-2; d_gene: -; CDR3aa: CASSEKETDNYGYTF; CDR3nt: TGTGCCAGCAGCGAAAAGGAGACAGATAACTATGGCTACACCTTC
v_gene: TRBV5-1; abundance: -; j_gene: TRBJ2-7; d_gene: -; CDR3aa: CASSSQGNEQYF; CDR3nt: TGCGCCAGCAGCTCACAGGGCAACGAGCAGTACTTC
v_gene: TRBV18; abundance: -; j_gene: TRBJ1-1; d_gene: -; CDR3aa: CASSRGGLNTEAFF; CDR3nt: TGTGCCAGCTCAAGGGGGGGTCTGAACACTGAAGCTTTCTTT
v_gene: TRBV4-2; abundance: -; j_gene: TRBJ1-2; d_gene: -; CDR3aa: CASSQAPDIVYGYTF; CDR3nt: TGTGCCAGCAGCCAAGCCCCGGACATAGTCTATGGCTACACCTTC
v_gene: TRBV6-4; abundance: -; j_gene: TRBJ1-2; d_gene: -; CDR3aa: CASSEIPGEGGYTF; CDR3nt: TGTGCCAGCAGTGAGATCCCGGGAGAGGGAGGCTACACCTTC
v_gene: TRBV6-1; abundance: once; j_gene: TRBJ2-2; d_gene: -; CDR3aa: CASSDRRRDTGELFF; CDR3nt: TGTGCCAGCAGTGACAGGCGTAGGGACACCGGGGAGCTGTTTTTT
v_gene: TRBV5-1; abundance: -; j_gene: TRBJ2-1; d_gene: -; CDR3aa: CASSLGLSRGGDNEQFF; CDR3nt: TGCGCCAGCAGCTTGGGCCTAAGTAGAGGAGGGGACAATGAGCAGTTCTTC
v_gene: TRBV5-1; abundance: -; j_gene: TRBJ1-1; d_gene: -; CDR3aa: CASSLVLNTEAFF; CDR3nt: TGCGCCAGCAGCCTAGTTTTGAACACTGAAGCTTTCTTT
v_gene: TRBV2; abundance: -; j_gene: TRBJ1-5; d_gene: TRBD1; CDR3aa: CASSHDRDRGPQPQHF; CDR3nt: TGTGCCAGCAGCCATGACCGGGACAGGGGGCCTCAGCCCCAGCATTTT
v_gene: TRBV7-9; abundance: -; j_gene: TRBJ2-1; d_gene: TRBD2; CDR3aa: CASSRRLADSREQFF; CDR3nt: TGTGCCAGCAGCCGTAGACTAGCGGACTCACGGGAGCAGTTCTTC
v_gene: TRBV28; abundance: -; j_gene: TRBJ1-5; d_gene: -; CDR3aa: CASSPVTSNQPQHF; CDR3nt: TGTGCCAGCAGCCCGGTTACGAGCAATCAGCCCCAGCATTTT
v_gene: TRBV11-1; abundance: -; j_gene: TRBJ1-5; d_gene: -; CDR3aa: CASSPGGGQPQHF; CDR3nt: TGTGCCAGCAGCCCCGGCGGGGGACAGCCCCAGCATTTT
v_gene: TRBV9; abundance: -; j_gene: TRBJ2-1; d_gene: TRBD2; CDR3aa: CASSPGGTVAYNEQFF; CDR3nt: TGTGCCAGCAGCCCGGGAGGGACGGTTGCCTACAATGAGCAGTTCTTC
v_gene: TRBV11-1; abundance: -; j_gene: TRBJ2-4; d_gene: -; CDR3aa: CASSFTEIQYF; CDR3nt: TGTGCCAGCAGCTTTACAGAGATTCAGTACTTC
v_gene: TRBV21-1; abundance: -; j_gene: TRBJ2-5; d_gene: -; CDR3aa: CASSKELEQGGETQYF; CDR3nt: TGTGCCAGCAGCAAAGAACTCGAGCAGGGAGGAGAGACCCAGTACTTC
v_gene: TRBV6-5; abundance: -; j_gene: TRBJ2-1; d_gene: -; CDR3aa: CASSPAGRFNNEQFF; CDR3nt: TGTGCCAGCAGCCCTGCCGGACGGTTTAACAATGAGCAGTTCTTC
v_gene: TRBV9; abundance: once; j_gene: TRBJ1-3; d_gene: TRBD1; CDR3aa: CASSFGQGHSSGNTIYF; CDR3nt: TGTGCCAGCAGCTTCGGACAGGGCCACAGCTCTGGAAACACCATATATTTT
v_gene: TRBV7-8; abundance: -; j_gene: TRBJ2-1; d_gene: -; CDR3aa: CASSPPAGKQFF; CDR3nt: TGTGCCAGCAGCCCCCCTGCGGGAAAGCAGTTCTTC
v_gene: TRBV18; abundance: -; j_gene: TRBJ1-2; d_gene: TRBD1; CDR3aa: CASSPPSRVESGGTYGYTF; CDR3nt: TGTGCCAGCTCACCACCGTCTCGAGTAGAGTCAGGGGGTACCTATGGCTACACCTTC
v_gene: TRBV7-3; abundance: -; j_gene: TRBJ2-7; d_gene: -; CDR3aa: CASSLSGTSDYEQYF; CDR3nt: TGTGCCAGCAGCTTAAGCGGGACTTCTGATTACGAGCAGTACTTC
v_gene: TRBV29-1; abundance: -; j_gene: TRBJ1-2; d_gene: -; CDR3aa: CSVSPGASYGYTF; CDR3nt: TGCAGCGTTTCCCCCGGGGCCAGCTATGGCTACACCTTC
v_gene: TRBV18; abundance: -; j_gene: TRBJ2-7; d_gene: TRBD1; CDR3aa: CASSPPDRGGYEQYF; CDR3nt: TGTGCCAGCTCACCACCGGACAGGGGTGGCTACGAGCAGTACTTC
v_gene: TRBV14; abundance: -; j_gene: TRBJ2-2; d_gene: TRBD2; CDR3aa: CASSTGLAGVRNTGELFF; CDR3nt: TGTGCCAGCAGCACGGGACTAGCGGGGGTGAGGAACACCGGGGAGCTGTTTTTT
v_gene: TRBV7-6; abundance: -; j_gene: TRBJ1-3; d_gene: -; CDR3aa: CASSLALGQGGNTIYF; CDR3nt: TGTGCCAGCAGCTTAGCGCTAGGTCAAGGTGGAAACACCATATATTTT
v_gene: TRBV6-1; abundance: -; j_gene: TRBJ2-1; d_gene: TRBD2; CDR3aa: CASSPGTSGSNEQFF; CDR3nt: TGTGCCAGCAGCCCCGGGACTAGCGGGAGCAATGAGCAGTTCTTC
v_gene: TRBV6-5; abundance: -; j_gene: TRBJ2-3; d_gene: -; CDR3aa: CASSSLVIGTDTQYF; CDR3nt: TGTGCCAGCAGCTCGCTGGTTATCGGCACAGATACGCAGTATTTT
v_gene: TRBV7-2; abundance: -; j_gene: TRBJ1-6; d_gene: -; CDR3aa: CASSLNGGVLNSPLHF; CDR3nt: TGTGCCAGCAGCTTAAATGGGGGTGTACTTAATTCACCCCTCCACTTT
v_gene: TRBV7-8; abundance: once; j_gene: TRBJ1-5; d_gene: -; CDR3aa: CASSSSLGGYSNQPQHF; CDR3nt: TGTGCCAGCAGCTCGTCCCTGGGCGGCTATAGCAATCAGCCCCAGCATTTT
v_gene: TRBV7-9; abundance: -; j_gene: TRBJ1-5; d_gene: TRBD1; CDR3aa: CASSQGPETGQNQPQHF; CDR3nt: TGTGCCAGCAGCCAAGGACCCGAGACAGGGCAGAATCAGCCCCAGCATTTT
v_gene: TRBV7-3; abundance: few; j_gene: TRBJ1-1; d_gene: -; CDR3aa: CASSLRMNTEAFF; CDR3nt: TGTGCCAGCAGCCTCCGGATGAACACTGAAGCTTTCTTT
v_gene: TRBV10-2; abundance: few; j_gene: TRBJ1-3; d_gene: -; CDR3aa: CASSDPDRNSGNTIYF; CDR3nt: TGCGCCAGCAGTGACCCGGACAGAAACTCTGGAAACACCATATATTTT
v_gene: TRBV7-9; abundance: once; j_gene: TRBJ2-5; d_gene: TRBD1; CDR3aa: CASSLMRQGAGETQYF; CDR3nt: TGTGCCAGCAGCTTAATGAGACAGGGGGCTGGGGAGACCCAGTACTTC
v_gene: TRBV7-2; abundance: -; j_gene: TRBJ2-5; d_gene: TRBD2; CDR3aa: CASSSVLLARQETQYF; CDR3nt: TGTGCCAGCAGCTCGGTCTTACTAGCGCGGCAAGAGACCCAGTACTTC
v_gene: TRBV6-5; abundance: -; j_gene: TRBJ1-5; d_gene: TRBD1; CDR3aa: CASSQTGGNQPQHF; CDR3nt: TGTGCCAGCAGTCAGACAGGGGGCAATCAGCCCCAGCATTTT
v_gene: TRBV7-2; abundance: -; j_gene: TRBJ2-7; d_gene: -; CDR3aa: CASNLVSVQGYEQYF; CDR3nt: TGTGCCAGCAACCTTGTATCGGTTCAGGGCTACGAGCAGTACTTC
v_gene: TRBV14; abundance: -; j_gene: TRBJ2-1; d_gene: -; CDR3aa: CASSLPRGINEQFF; CDR3nt: TGTGCCAGCAGCCTACCGAGGGGCATCAATGAGCAGTTCTTC
v_gene: TRBV30; abundance: -; j_gene: TRBJ1-2; d_gene: -; CDR3aa: CAWSTGNYGYTF; CDR3nt: TGTGCCTGGAGCACAGGAAACTATGGCTACACCTTC
v_gene: TRBV5-6; abundance: -; j_gene: TRBJ1-2; d_gene: -; CDR3aa: CASSLEGPNYGYTF; CDR3nt: TGTGCCAGCAGCTTGGAAGGGCCTAACTATGGCTACACCTTC
v_gene: TRBV5-1; abundance: once; j_gene: TRBJ2-2; d_gene: -; CDR3aa: CASSLLTRVPGELFF; CDR3nt: TGCGCCAGCAGCTTGCTTACGAGGGTTCCCGGGGAGCTGTTTTTT
v_gene: TRBV10-2; abundance: -; j_gene: TRBJ1-4; d_gene: -; CDR3aa: CASSDWATNEKLFF; CDR3nt: TGCGCCAGCAGTGATTGGGCTACTAATGAAAAACTGTTTTTT
v_gene: TRBV4-3; abundance: -; j_gene: TRBJ1-1; d_gene: -; CDR3aa: CASSQDRNTEAFF; CDR3nt: TGCGCCAGCAGCCAAGACAGGAACACTGAAGCTTTCTTT
v_gene: TRBV27; abundance: -; j_gene: TRBJ1-1; d_gene: -; CDR3aa: CASSFLATSLSTEAFF; CDR3nt: TGTGCCAGCAGTTTTCTAGCTACGTCACTGAGCACTGAAGCTTTCTTT
v_gene: TRBV28; abundance: few; j_gene: TRBJ1-2; d_gene: -; CDR3aa: CASSLERRGYTF; CDR3nt: TGTGCCAGCAGTTTGGAAAGGCGGGGCTACACCTTC
v_gene: TRBV11-2; abundance: -; j_gene: TRBJ2-5; d_gene: -; CDR3aa: CASSRNYFETQYF; CDR3nt: TGTGCCAGCAGCCGCAACTATTTTGAGACCCAGTACTTC
v_gene: TRBV6-5; abundance: -; j_gene: TRBJ2-3; d_gene: -; CDR3aa: CASSYSRASTDTQYF; CDR3nt: TGTGCCAGCAGTTACTCGAGGGCTAGCACAGATACGCAGTATTTT
v_gene: TRBV10-2; abundance: -; j_gene: TRBJ1-2; d_gene: -; CDR3aa: CASSPAPNYGYTF; CDR3nt: TGCGCCAGCAGCCCGGCACCCAACTATGGCTACACCTTC
v_gene: TRBV9; abundance: -; j_gene: TRBJ2-3; d_gene: -; CDR3aa: CASSHARDRSTDTQYF; CDR3nt: TGTGCCAGCAGCCACGCTCGGGATCGTAGCACAGATACGCAGTATTTT
v_gene: TRBV9; abundance: -; j_gene: TRBJ2-3; d_gene: -; CDR3aa: CASSVDSSTDTQYF; CDR3nt: TGTGCCAGCAGCGTAGACAGTTCCACAGATACGCAGTATTTT
v_gene: TRBV7-9; abundance: few; j_gene: TRBJ1-5; d_gene: -; CDR3aa: CASSERGQPQHF; CDR3nt: TGTGCCAGCAGCGAGCGAGGTCAGCCCCAGCATTTT
v_gene: TRBV19; abundance: once; j_gene: TRBJ1-5; d_gene: TRBD1; CDR3aa: CASSGTGYQPQHF; CDR3nt: TGTGCCAGTTCCGGGACAGGGTATCAGCCCCAGCATTTT
v_gene: TRBV9; abundance: -; j_gene: TRBJ2-7; d_gene: -; CDR3aa: CASSVELGGYYEQYF; CDR3nt: TGTGCCAGCAGCGTAGAGTTAGGGGGGTACTACGAGCAGTACTTC